These T cell receptor beta chains were read from a single sample in a study of blood T cells in healthy people across ages. MiXCR, run by TCRdb on the 5' RACE reads, gives a single entry per CDR3 protein. The table includes hundreds of thousands of distinct CDR3 sequences, about 26% detected once. Separately, the same data were catalogued under a study of T cells of mothers and their children.

The material sequenced was blood. The receptors come from a boy younger than 18 in good health. CDR3s include the opening cysteine and the closing phenylalanine or tryptophan. D genes are given only for firm matches. Clone size, where shown, is once, few, many, or a class for clones that have expanded.

size,length,D,V,J,DNA,CDR3
-,14,TRBD2,TRBV20-1,TRBJ2-1,TGCAGTGCTAGAGGACTAGCGGGGGTTGGTGAGCAGTTCTTC,CSARGLAGVGEQFF
-,13,-,TRBV29-1,TRBJ1-1,TGCAGCGTACCCCAGGGGCCCAACACTGAAGCTTTCTTT,CSVPQGPNTEAFF
few,15,-,TRBV7-9,TRBJ1-1,TGTGCCAGCAGCTTAGGCCTCGATAGAACACTGATGGCTTTCTTT,CASSLGLDRTLMAFF
-,15,TRBD1,TRBV18,TRBJ2-5,TGTGCCAGCTCACCACGGCCAGGGGGCAAGGAGACCCAGTACTTC,CASSPRPGGKETQYF
-,13,-,TRBV7-9,TRBJ1-1,TGTGCCAGCACCGCGATGGGCGCCTCTGAAGCTTTCTTT,CASTAMGASEAFF
few,16,TRBD2,TRBV7-3,TRBJ2-2,TGTGCCAGCAGCTTGTTAGCGGGGGGCCTTACCGGGGAGCTGTTTTTT,CASSLLAGGLTGELFF
-,12,-,TRBV5-1,TRBJ2-7,TGCGCCAGCAGCGCAGACTTCGGGGAGCAGTACTTC,CASSADFGEQYF
-,14,-,TRBV7-9,TRBJ2-1,TGTGCCGGCGCGGGATCTGCCGACAGGAATGAGCAGTTCTTC,CAGAGSADRNEQFF
-,13,TRBD1,TRBV29-1,TRBJ2-3,TGCAGCGTAGGAACAGGGGGACCAGATACGCAGTATTTT,CSVGTGGPDTQYF
-,8,-,TRBV7-9,TRBJ2-5,TGTGCCAGCAGCTTGGGGTTCTTC,CASSLGFF
-,13,-,TRBV20-1,TRBJ2-7,TGCAGTGCTAGGATGTCAGGGTACTACGAGCAGTACTTC,CSARMSGYYEQYF
few,14,TRBD1,TRBV5-4,TRBJ1-4,TGTGCCAGCAGGGGGACAGGGGCCAGTGAAAAACTGTTTTTT,CASRGTGASEKLFF
-,14,TRBD1,TRBV15,TRBJ2-3,TGTGCCACCAGCGAGGACAGGAGCACAGATACGCAGTATTTT,CATSEDRSTDTQYF
few,16,-,TRBV20-1,TRBJ1-5,TGCAGTGCTACAAAGCGGAGGACCGGAGATAATCAGCCCCAGCATTTT,CSATKRRTGDNQPQHF
-,15,-,TRBV20-1,TRBJ1-4,TGCAGTGCTACTTCCAGCGACGGGACTCGTGAAAAACTGTTTTTT,CSATSSDGTREKLFF
-,16,-,TRBV5-1,TRBJ2-5,TGCGCCAGCAGCTCCGGGGGCTCCGGGCAGGCAGAGACCCGGTACTTC,CASSSGGSGQAETRYF
-,14,-,TRBV20-1,TRBJ1-4,TGCAGTGCTAGAGATCAGGCAGGGGATGAAAAACTGTTTTTT,CSARDQAGDEKLFF
few,13,-,TRBV3-1,TRBJ2-3,TGTGCCAGCAGCACCACTTTCACAGATACGCAGTATTTT,CASSTTFTDTQYF
-,14,-,TRBV7-3,TRBJ2-7,TGTGCCAGCAGCTTGAGGGACACTTCCTACGAGCAGTACTTC,CASSLRDTSYEQYF
-,12,TRBD2,TRBV2,TRBJ2-5,TGTGCCACCAAGCGGGGCCAAGAGACCCAGTACTTC,CATKRGQETQYF
-,12,-,TRBV29-1,TRBJ2-5,TGCAGCGCCGATCCTACTCAAGAGACCCAGTACTTC,CSADPTQETQYF
few,14,-,TRBV2,TRBJ1-5,TGTGCCAGCAGTGAAAACGTAGGCAATCAGCCCCAGCATTTT,CASSENVGNQPQHF
few,11,-,TRBV5-1,TRBJ2-7,TGCGCCAGCAGCTTGGAGGAAGAGCAGTACTTC,CASSLEEEQYF
-,15,TRBD1,TRBV7-2,TRBJ1-2,TGTGCCAGCACCCCCGGGACAGGAGCAAACTATGGCTACACCTTC,CASTPGTGANYGYTF
-,14,-,TRBV6-1,TRBJ1-5,TGTGCCAGCATCCTTTCATGGGGCAATCAGCCCCAGCATTTT,CASILSWGNQPQHF
-,14,TRBD1,TRBV20-1,TRBJ1-4,TGCAGTGCTAGAGAGGACAGGGGCGGGGAAAAACTGTTTTTT,CSAREDRGGEKLFF
-,15,-,TRBV20-1,TRBJ2-5,TGCAGTGCTAGAGATTTATCGGCGGACCAAGAGACCCAGTACTTC,CSARDLSADQETQYF
once,16,TRBD1,TRBV6-5,TRBJ1-4,TGTGCCAGCAGTTACTCCCTGGACAGGGGGGTTGAAAAACTGTTTTTT,CASSYSLDRGVEKLFF
many,17,-,TRBV15,TRBJ2-1,TGTGCCACCAGCAGAGATCTCTCTTTCGGCTCCTACAATGAGCAGTTCTTC,CATSRDLSFGSYNEQFF
many,14,-,TRBV5-1,TRBJ2-5,TGTGCCAGCAGTTTAGGGCAGGGACAAGAGACCCAGTACTTC,CASSLGQGQETQYF
-,13,TRBD1,TRBV20-1,TRBJ1-2,TGCAGTGCCGGGGACAGGAACAGCTATGGCTACACCTTC,CSAGDRNSYGYTF
-,14,-,TRBV27,TRBJ2-5,TGTGCCAGCAGTTGGACAGACACAGGAGAGACCCAGTACTTC,CASSWTDTGETQYF
few,11,-,TRBV29-1,TRBJ2-5,TGCAGCGTTTCTCTCGGGTCAAGCCAGTACTTC,CSVSLGSSQYF
-,14,-,TRBV12-5,TRBJ2-1,TGTGCTAGTGGTTTTGGCGGCCCGGTCAATGAGCAGTTCTTC,CASGFGGPVNEQFF
-,13,-,TRBV5-1,TRBJ1-2,TGCGCCAGCAGCCCAAACAGGAGCTGGGGCTACACCTTC,CASSPNRSWGYTF
-,15,TRBD2,TRBV24-1,TRBJ2-1,TGTGCCACCGGACGGCGGGGGAGGGACTACAATGAGCAGTTCTTC,CATGRRGRDYNEQFF
few,12,-,TRBV28,TRBJ1-2,TGTGCCATCCTCCGGTCCCTTGGGGGCTACACCTTC,CAILRSLGGYTF
-,13,-,TRBV30,TRBJ2-1,TGTGCCCGGGGGCGGAGACCTTCGGATGAGCAGTTCTTC,CARGRRPSDEQFF
few,18,TRBD2,TRBV4-1,TRBJ2-4,TGCGCCAGCAGCCCCGGACTAGCGGGGGGGCGTCACAAAAACATTCAGTACTTC,CASSPGLAGGRHKNIQYF
-,15,-,TRBV7-2,TRBJ1-3,TGTGCCAGTAGCTTCACACCTTCCTCTGGAAACACCATATATTTT,CASSFTPSSGNTIYF
-,13,-,TRBV5-1,TRBJ1-5,TGCGCCAGCAGCTTGGCAGGTTGGCAGCCCCAGCATTTT,CASSLAGWQPQHF
-,14,-,TRBV5-1,TRBJ2-3,TGCGCCAGCAGCTTGGAGGGATTCGAAGATACGCAGTATTTT,CASSLEGFEDTQYF
-,16,TRBD2,TRBV6-1,TRBJ2-5,TGTGCCAGCAGTGAAACTAGCGGGGTAGGTGGAGAGACCCAGTACTTC,CASSETSGVGGETQYF
few,15,-,TRBV6-1,TRBJ1-1,TGTGCCAGCAGTGGACGGGGGGCGGGGGACACTGAAGCTTTCTTT,CASSGRGAGDTEAFF
-,19,TRBD2,TRBV10-3,TRBJ2-1,TGTGCCATCGCTAGCGGGGCGACGCTCCAAATGTCCTCCTACAATGAGCAGTTCTTC,CAIASGATLQMSSYNEQFF
many,14,-,TRBV6-5,TRBJ1-5,TGTGCCAGCAGCTCGTACAGGGAGAATCAGCCCCAGCATTTT,CASSSYRENQPQHF
-,14,TRBD1,TRBV6-1,TRBJ1-1,TGTGCCTGCAGTGGGACAGGGATGAACACTGAAGCTTTCTTT,CACSGTGMNTEAFF